These 13 T cell receptor beta chains originate from one sample sequenced in a study of cytomegalovirus exposure and HLA in healthy donors. PCR was performed using 60 Vbeta and 13 Jbeta primers. The data were produced by immunoSEQ multiplex PCR, yet TCRdb's version contains in-frame clones alone and is incomplete. The sample lists under 200,000 clones; 80% were seen once. The specimen was PBMCs. The receptors originated from a woman aged 45-59 years in good health and CMV-seronegative.

The table lists this clone with a few counts. The chain recombines TRBV6-5 with TRBJ2-7, with 7 bases matching TRBD1. The CDR3 totals 16 residues. The V and J ends lost 2 bases and 4 bases, in that order; junction bases with no gene match: 11. From germline, CDR1 is MNHEY and CDR2 SVGAGI. The CDR3 DNA reads as TGTGCCAGCAGTTACCGGCTGACAGGGAAGTTTTACGAGCAGTACTTC. Translated, it gives CASSYRLTGKFYEQYF.

This clone was counted a few times. This chain uses TRBV19 with TRBJ1-5, with a weak D call TRBD1 (6 bases). The germline gives CDR1 LNHDA, CDR2 SQIVND (reference sequence). The CDR3 has 16 residues. Trimming cost V 4 bases and J 1 base, with 14 bases left between them. The CDR3 nucleotides read TGTGCCAGTAGTAGTCCGGGACATGAAAGCAATCAGCCCCAGCATTTT. This sequence encodes CASSSPGHESNQPQHF. The full variable domain, in which reference TRBV19 and TRBJ1-5 provide the parts outside the CDR3, is DGGITQSPKYLFRKEGQNVTLSCEQNLNHDAMYWYRQDPGQGLRLIYYSQIVNDFQKGDIAEGYSVSREKKESFPLTVTSAQKNPTAFYLCASSSPGHESNQPQHFGDGTRLSIL.

This clone was observed a handful of times. The gene calls are TRBV25-1 and TRBJ1-6; D is undetermined. Trimming left V 4 bases short and J 7 bases short, with 20 bases between. The CDR3 spans 17 residues. Germline-derived CDR1 and CDR2 are MGHDK and SYGVNS. This CDR3 reads CASSGLGRTGKNSPLHF. The CDR3 DNA is TGTGCCAGCAGTGGGCTCGGGCGGACGGGGAAAAATTCACCCCTCCACTTT.

The gene calls are TRBV7-2 and TRBJ2-3; weak D call: TRBD1 (5 bases). V lost 2 bases, J lost 10 bases, and 10 bases lay in between. Germline CDR1 is SGHTA and CDR2 is FQGNSA. There are 12 residues in the CDR3. In DNA form, the CDR3 reads TGTGCCAGCAGCTTATATCAGGGTCCGCAGTATTTT. It codes for CASSLYQGPQYF.

The chain carries TRBV28 and TRBJ1-5, with D perhaps TRBD1 (6 bases). Trimming took off 3 bases at V and 1 base at J, with 10 bases between the two ends. Per germline, CDR1 MDHEN and CDR2 SYDVKM. CDR3 length: 15 residues. CDR3 residues: CASSLSRGSNQPQHF. In DNA, the CDR3 is TGTGCCAGCAGTTTGTCCAGGGGAAGCAATCAGCCCCAGCATTTT.

J is TRBJ1-2 and V is TRBV28; D unresolved. Germline values: CDR1 MDHEN, CDR2 SYDVKM. The V and J ends lost 5 bases and 1 base respectively, with 5 bases between them. There are 12 residues in the CDR3. The CDR3 loop is CASSAVNYGYTF. The DNA of the CDR3 is TGTGCCAGCAGTGCGGTTAACTATGGCTACACCTTC.

The CDR3 reads CASSLGSSQETQYF. In DNA form, the CDR3 reads TGTGCCAGCAGCTTGGGGTCTAGTCAAGAGACCCAGTACTTC. This chain uses TRBV5-4 with TRBJ2-5, with D unclear. CDR3 length: 14 residues. Germline V gives CDR1 SGHNT, CDR2 YYREEE (reference sequence). Trimming removed 0 bases from V and 2 bases from J, with 8 bases in between.

The DNA of the CDR3 is TGTGCCAGCACCCAGGACAGGGTTGTCTATGGCTACACCTTC. This encodes CASTQDRVVYGYTF. The chain employs TRBV28 and TRBJ1-2; 8 nucleotides agree with TRBD1. This CDR3 has 14 residues. Trimming at V came to 7 bases and at J to 4 bases, leaving 8 bases not matched to a gene. Germline V gene sequence: CDR1 MDHEN, CDR2 SYDVKM.

V is TRBV18 and J is TRBJ1-5; no definite D call. The CDR3 sequence is 15 residues long. V was trimmed by 6 bases and J by 0 bases, leaving 12 bases between them. Germline CDR1 and CDR2: KGHSH and LQKENI. The CDR3 loop reads CASSEGRPSNQPQHF. The DNA for the CDR3 is TGTGCCAGCTCGGAGGGCAGACCTAGCAATCAGCCCCAGCATTTT.

The gene calls are TRBV4-2 and TRBJ2-5, with D uncertain. The J call could be wrong; TRBJ2-7 is a better fit for the DNA end. CDR3 length: 14 residues. From germline, CDR1 is LGHNA and CDR2 YNFKEQ. CDR3 in amino acids: CASSSPSGFTEQYF. Written as DNA, the CDR3 is TGTGCCAGCAGCTCCCCCTCCGGGTTCACCGAGCAGTACTTC.

The rearrangement joins TRBV7-9 to TRBJ2-7; D gene ambiguous. The length of the CDR3 is 12 residues. Germline CDR1 SEHNR, CDR2 FQNEAQ (reference sequence). Trimming stripped 5 bases from V and 4 bases from J, with 9 bases between. CDR3 residues: CASSPLRYEQYF. Here the CDR3 DNA reads TGTGCCAGCAGCCCTCTGAGGTACGAGCAGTACTTC.

The chain uses TRBV6-5 and TRBJ2-7; 7 positions agree with TRBD2. V trimming: 0 bases; J trimming: 4 bases; junction bases outside the gene matches: 6. Germline lookup yields CDR1 MNHEY and CDR2 SVGAGI. This CDR3 comprises 15 residues. The CDR3 DNA reads as TGTGCCAGCAGTTACTCGGGGGGGGGAACTTACGAGCAGTACTTC. It specifies CASSYSGGGTYEQYF.

This clone was recorded only once. The chain links TRBV6-5 to TRBJ1-6; D might be TRBD1 (6 bases). The CDR3 spans 15 residues. CDR1 MNHEY and CDR2 SVGAGI come from the germline V gene. The V gene lost 4 bases and the J gene lost 1 base, with 8 bases spanning the gap. DNA for the CDR3: TGTGCCAGCAGTTCTCAGGGGTCCTATAATTCACCCCTCCACTTT. It codes for CASSSQGSYNSPLHF.